A selection of T cell receptor beta chains follows, all from one sample in a study of shared clonotypes between healthy human individuals. The repertoire was sequenced with immunoSEQ multiplex PCR; TCRdb's copy has only in-frame clones and lacks some. The profile shows about 2.2 million clones, about 93% of them singletons. The specimen sequenced was naive CD8+ T cells from PBMCs. These receptor sequences come from a man aged 18 to 29 in good health. Some clones in this sample may be carry-over from other donors' samples. Each CDR3 is given with its conserved first and last residue. D genes are given only for firm matches. Size is omitted from some rows. Given values are once, few, many or a class for expanded clones.

>.|TRBJ1-5|TRBV10-3|.
CAISDLGYQPQHF
TGTGCCATCAGTGATCTGGGATATCAGCCCCAGCATTTT
>.|TRBJ1-5|TRBV6-7|.
CASSYSRTAGYQPQHF
TGTGCCAGCAGTTACTCTAGGACAGCCGGGTATCAGCCCCAGCATTTT
>TRBD1|TRBJ1-1|TRBV4-1|.
CASSQTKAKQGANTEAFF
TGCGCCAGCAGCCAAACTAAGGCTAAACAGGGGGCGAACACTGAAGCTTTCTTT
>.|TRBJ2-6|TRBV4-1|.
CASSQRLGANVLTF
TGCGCCAGCAGCCAACGGCTTGGGGCCAACGTCCTGACTTTC
>TRBD1|TRBJ2-1|TRBV10-3|.
CAISDIQGDPPTALNEQFF
TGTGCCATCAGCGATATACAGGGGGACCCCCCTACTGCCCTTAATGAGCAGTTCTTC
>TRBD1|TRBJ2-1|TRBV30|once
CAWKQGSYNEQFF
TGTGCCTGGAAACAGGGGTCCTACAATGAGCAGTTCTTC
>.|TRBJ2-1|TRBV10-3|.
CAISESTASLSEQFF
TGTGCCATCAGTGAGTCGACAGCTAGTTTAAGTGAGCAGTTCTTC
>TRBD1|TRBJ2-3|TRBV5-1|.
CASSQGTELSDTQYF
TGCGCCAGCAGCCAAGGGACAGAACTCTCAGATACGCAGTATTTT
>.|TRBJ1-5|TRBV7-8|once
CASSSLLGTQPQHF
TGTGCCAGCAGCTCGCTTCTTGGGACTCAGCCCCAGCATTTT
>TRBD1|TRBJ2-1|TRBV7-9|once
CASSPQTGTENEQFF
TGTGCCAGCAGCCCGCAGACCGGGACAGAAAATGAGCAGTTCTTC
>TRBD2|TRBJ2-1|TRBV29-1|.
CSVVDLAGEDYNEQFF
TGCAGCGTTGTTGATTTAGCGGGAGAGGACTACAATGAGCAGTTCTTC
>.|TRBJ1-3|TRBV6-5|.
CASSYNTGSGNTIYF
TGTGCCAGCAGTTACAACACGGGCTCTGGAAACACCATATATTTT
>.|TRBJ2-2|TRBV28|.
CASSRENTGELFF
TGTGCCAGCAGTCGGGAGAACACCGGGGAGCTGTTTTTT
>TRBD2|TRBJ2-1|TRBV29-1|.
CSVIPSGSREQFF
TGCAGCGTCATCCCTAGCGGGAGTCGCGAGCAGTTCTTC
>.|TRBJ1-4|TRBV28|.
CASSLDLGATNEKLFF
TGTGCCAGCAGTTTAGACCTGGGTGCAACTAATGAAAAACTGTTTTTT
>TRBD1|TRBJ1-2|TRBV4-1|.
CASSQAPGQVTNYGYTF
TGCGCCAGCAGCCAGGCCCCGGGACAGGTGACGAACTATGGCTACACCTTC
>TRBD1|TRBJ2-3|TRBV27|.
CASSPSWWGQGMTDTQYF
TGTGCCAGCAGTCCGAGTTGGTGGGGACAGGGGATGACAGATACGCAGTATTTT
>TRBD2|TRBJ2-1|TRBV29-1|.
CSVVAGGPYNEQFF
TGCAGCGTCGTAGCGGGAGGGCCTTACAATGAGCAGTTCTTC
>.|TRBJ2-7|TRBV27|.
CASSLSGTSGSEQYF
TGTGCCAGCAGTTTATCCGGGACCTCAGGGTCCGAGCAGTACTTC
>.|TRBJ2-7|TRBV11-2|.
CASSLEGSVAYEQYF
TGTGCCAGCAGCTTAGAGGGCAGTGTAGCCTACGAGCAGTACTTC
>.|TRBJ2-7|TRBV20-1|.
CSALTYEQYF
TGCAGTGCGTTGACCTACGAGCAGTACTTC
>TRBD1|TRBJ1-1|TRBV19|few
CAVRGTGSFTEAFF
TGTGCCGTGAGGGGGACAGGGAGTTTCACTGAAGCTTTCTTT
>.|TRBJ1-1|TRBV28|.
CASSLGPEAFF
TGTGCCAGCAGTTTAGGACCTGAAGCTTTCTTT